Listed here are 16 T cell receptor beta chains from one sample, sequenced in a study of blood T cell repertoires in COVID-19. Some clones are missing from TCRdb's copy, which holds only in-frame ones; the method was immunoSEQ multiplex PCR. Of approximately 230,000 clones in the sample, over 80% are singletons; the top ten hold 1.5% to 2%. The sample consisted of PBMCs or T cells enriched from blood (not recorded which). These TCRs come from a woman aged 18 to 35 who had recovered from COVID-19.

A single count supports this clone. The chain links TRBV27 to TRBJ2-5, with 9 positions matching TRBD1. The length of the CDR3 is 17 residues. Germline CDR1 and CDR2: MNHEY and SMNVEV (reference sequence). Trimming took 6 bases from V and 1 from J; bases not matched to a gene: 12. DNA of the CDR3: TGTGCCAGCAGCCCGGGACAGGGCCAAGCGGGCCAAGAGACCCAGTACTTC. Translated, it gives CASSPGQGQAGQETQYF.

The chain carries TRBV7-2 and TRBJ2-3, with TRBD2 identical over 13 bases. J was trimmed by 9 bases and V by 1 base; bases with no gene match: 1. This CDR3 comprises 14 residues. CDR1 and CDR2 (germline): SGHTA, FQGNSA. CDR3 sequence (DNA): TGTGCCAGCAGCTTAGTGACTAGCGGGGGGACGCAGTATTTT. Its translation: CASSLVTSGGTQYF.

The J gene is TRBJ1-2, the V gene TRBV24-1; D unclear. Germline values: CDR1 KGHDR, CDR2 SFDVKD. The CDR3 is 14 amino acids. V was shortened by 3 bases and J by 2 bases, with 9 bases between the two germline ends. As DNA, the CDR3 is TGTGCCACCAGTGATCAGGTCACCAACTATGGCTACACCTTC. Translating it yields CATSDQVTNYGYTF.

The CDR3 reads CASSLAAGEQFF. The CDR3 coding sequence is TGTGCCAGCAGCTTAGCGGCGGGGGAGCAGTTCTTC. This chain links TRBV7-8 with TRBJ2-1; TRBD2 is a possible D gene (6 bases). Germline CDR1 reads SGHVS; CDR2 reads FQNEAQ. Trimming left V 0 bases short and J 10 bases short, with 7 bases between. CDR3 length equals 12 residues.

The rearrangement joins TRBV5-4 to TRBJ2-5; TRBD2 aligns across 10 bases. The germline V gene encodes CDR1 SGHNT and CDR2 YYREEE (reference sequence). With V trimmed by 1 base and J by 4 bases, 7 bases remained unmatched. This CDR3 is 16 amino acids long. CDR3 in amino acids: CASSLPSGGAGETQYF. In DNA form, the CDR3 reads TGTGCCAGCAGCTTGCCCAGCGGGGGGGCCGGAGAGACCCAGTACTTC.

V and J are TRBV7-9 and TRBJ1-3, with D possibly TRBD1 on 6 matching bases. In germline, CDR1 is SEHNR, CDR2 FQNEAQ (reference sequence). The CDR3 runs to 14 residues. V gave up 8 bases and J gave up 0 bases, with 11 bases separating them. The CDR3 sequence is CASRDTNSGNTIYF. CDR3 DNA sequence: TGTGCCAGCCGGGACACTAACTCTGGAAACACCATATATTTT.

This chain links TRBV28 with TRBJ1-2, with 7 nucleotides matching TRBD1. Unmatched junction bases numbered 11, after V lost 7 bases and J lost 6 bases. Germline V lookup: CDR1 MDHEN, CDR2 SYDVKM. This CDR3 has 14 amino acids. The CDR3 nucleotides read TGTGCCAGCATAAGACGACAGGGACTAGATGGCTACACCTTC. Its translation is CASIRRQGLDGYTF.

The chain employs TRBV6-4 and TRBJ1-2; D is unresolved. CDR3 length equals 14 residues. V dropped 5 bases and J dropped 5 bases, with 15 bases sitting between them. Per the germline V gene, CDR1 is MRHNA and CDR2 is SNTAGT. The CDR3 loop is CASSSGGPWYGYTF. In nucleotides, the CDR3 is TGTGCCAGCAGTAGTGGAGGGCCTTGGTATGGCTACACCTTC.

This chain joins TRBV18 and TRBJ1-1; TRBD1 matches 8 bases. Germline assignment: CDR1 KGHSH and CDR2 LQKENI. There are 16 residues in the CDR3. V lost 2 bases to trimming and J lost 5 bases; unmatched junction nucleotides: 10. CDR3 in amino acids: CASSPYSQGAWTEAFF. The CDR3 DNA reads TGTGCCAGCTCACCATATTCCCAGGGGGCGTGGACTGAAGCTTTCTTT.

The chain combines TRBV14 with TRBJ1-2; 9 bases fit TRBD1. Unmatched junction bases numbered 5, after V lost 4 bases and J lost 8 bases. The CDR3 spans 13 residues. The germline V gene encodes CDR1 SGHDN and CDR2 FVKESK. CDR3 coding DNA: TGTGCCAGCAGCCTTCGGGACAGGGCGGGCTACACCTTC. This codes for CASSLRDRAGYTF.

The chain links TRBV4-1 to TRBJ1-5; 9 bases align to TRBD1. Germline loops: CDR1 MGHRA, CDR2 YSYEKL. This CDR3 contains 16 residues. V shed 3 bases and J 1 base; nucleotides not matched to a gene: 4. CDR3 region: CASSQLGQGSNQPQHF. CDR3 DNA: TGCGCCAGCAGCCAGCTAGGACAGGGGAGCAATCAGCCCCAGCATTTT.

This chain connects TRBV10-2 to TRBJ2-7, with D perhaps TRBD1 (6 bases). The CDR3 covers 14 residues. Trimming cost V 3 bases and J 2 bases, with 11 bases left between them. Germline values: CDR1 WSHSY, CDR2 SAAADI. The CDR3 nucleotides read TGCGCCAGCAGTGAAGCCGGACAGACCTACGAGCAGTACTTC. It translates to CASSEAGQTYEQYF.

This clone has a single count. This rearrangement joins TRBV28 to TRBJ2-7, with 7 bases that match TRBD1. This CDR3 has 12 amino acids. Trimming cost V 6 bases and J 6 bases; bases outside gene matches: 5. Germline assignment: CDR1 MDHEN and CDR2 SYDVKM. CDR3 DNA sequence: TGTGCCAGCAGGGAGACAGGGTTCGAGCAGTACTTC. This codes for CASRETGFEQYF.

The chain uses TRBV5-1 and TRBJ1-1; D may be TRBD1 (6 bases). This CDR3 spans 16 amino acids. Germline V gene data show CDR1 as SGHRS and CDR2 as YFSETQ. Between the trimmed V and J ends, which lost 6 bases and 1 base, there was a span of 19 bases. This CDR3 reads CASTTQGRLGNTEAFF. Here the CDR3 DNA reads TGCGCCAGCACCACCCAGGGGCGCCTAGGGAACACTGAAGCTTTCTTT.

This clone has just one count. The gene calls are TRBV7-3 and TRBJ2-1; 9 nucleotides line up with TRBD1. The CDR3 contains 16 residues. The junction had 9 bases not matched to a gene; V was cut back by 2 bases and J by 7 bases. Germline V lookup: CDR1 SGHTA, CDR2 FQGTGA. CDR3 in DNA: TGTGCCAGCAGCTTATGGGACAGGGTGGAAAAAAATGAGCAGTTCTTC. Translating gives CASSLWDRVEKNEQFF. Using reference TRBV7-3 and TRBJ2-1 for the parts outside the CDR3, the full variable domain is GAGVSQTPSNKVTEKGKYVELRCDPISGHTALYWYRQSLGQGPEFLIYFQGTGAADDSGLPNDRFFAVRPEGSVSTLKIQRTERGDSAVYLCASSLWDRVEKNEQFFGPGTRLTVL.

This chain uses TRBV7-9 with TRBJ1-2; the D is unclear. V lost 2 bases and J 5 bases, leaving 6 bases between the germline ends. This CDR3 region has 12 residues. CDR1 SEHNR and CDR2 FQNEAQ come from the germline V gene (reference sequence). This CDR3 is CASSLQEYGYTF. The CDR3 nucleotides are TGTGCCAGCAGCTTACAGGAATATGGCTACACCTTC.